Listed below are T cell receptor beta chains from one sample, sequenced in a study of radiation and T cells in renal cell carcinoma. Produced via immunoSEQ multiplex PCR; TCRdb's table is partial and in-frame only. The table records tens of thousands of clones, about 85% of them present only once. This material consisted of blood, taken from a patient whose treatment included radiotherapy and nephrectomy. These receptors were obtained from a man in his sixties with renal cell carcinoma. Both conserved end residues are part of each CDR3. D genes are given only for firm matches. Only some rows state a clone size, as once, few, many or a class for expanded clones.

V gene	clone size	D gene	J gene	CDR3 DNA	CDR3 protein
TRBV18	NA	TRBD1	TRBJ2-1	TGTGCCAGCTCACCATCGGGACAGGGAGACAATGAGCAGTTCTTC	CASSPSGQGDNEQFF
TRBV5-4	NA	NA	TRBJ2-1	TGTGCCAGCAGCCAAGACAGGAGCTCCTACAATGAGCAGTTCTTC	CASSQDRSSYNEQFF
TRBV5-1	NA	TRBD1	TRBJ1-1	TGCGCCAGCGGGGTCACAGGGGGATTTGAAGCTTTCTTT	CASGVTGGFEAFF
TRBV7-2	once	NA	TRBJ1-5	TGTGCCAGCAGCCCCCGTTTGAGGACGGGGAGCAATCAGCCCCAGCATTTT	CASSPRLRTGSNQPQHF
TRBV5-5	NA	NA	TRBJ2-1	TGTGCCAGCAGCTTGGTATATCCCTCCTACAATGAGCAGTTCTTC	CASSLVYPSYNEQFF
TRBV7-8	few	TRBD1	TRBJ1-1	TGTGCCAGCAGGGGGACAGGGGAGCCTTTCTTT	CASRGTGEPFF
TRBV20-1	NA	NA	TRBJ1-3	TGCAGTGCTAGGGCTGGAAACACCATATATTTT	CSARAGNTIYF
TRBV21-1	NA	NA	TRBJ2-1	TGTGCCAGCAGCAAGGGCCAAGAGGAGCCCGAGGGATACAATGAGCAGTTCTTC	CASSKGQEEPEGYNEQFF
TRBV2	NA	TRBD2	TRBJ2-7	TGTGCCAGCAGTGAACTTAGCGGGACCTACGAGCAGTACTTC	CASSELSGTYEQYF
TRBV7-8	NA	TRBD2	TRBJ2-5	TGTGCCAGCAGCCGGGGGACTAGTAGGGAGACCCAGTACTTC	CASSRGTSRETQYF
TRBV10-3	once	NA	TRBJ2-7	TGTGCCATCAGTGGGGCAGGGGGAGGCGAGCAGTACTTC	CAISGAGGGEQYF
TRBV19	NA	NA	TRBJ2-1	TGTGCCAGTAGTATTTTCCAAACTAGAAGTGAGCAGTTCTTC	CASSIFQTRSEQFF
TRBV30	NA	NA	TRBJ2-5	TGTGCCTGGAGTAGGGTTCAGGCGGAGACCCAGTACTTC	CAWSRVQAETQYF
TRBV28	once	TRBD1	TRBJ1-5	TGTGCCAGCAGTCCAATCCGCAGGGGGCTGGGCAATCAGCCCCAGCATTTT	CASSPIRRGLGNQPQHF
TRBV5-4	NA	NA	TRBJ2-6	TGTGCCAGCAGCTTGGTTCTTGGGACCCCAGACTCTGGGGCCAACGTCCTGACTTTC	CASSLVLGTPDSGANVLTF
TRBV18	NA	TRBD2	TRBJ2-5	TGTGCCAGCTCACCGGGACTAGCGGGAAGCGAGACCCAGTACTTC	CASSPGLAGSETQYF
TRBV5-1	NA	NA	TRBJ2-3	TGCGCCAGCAGCGCCGGAGGGGCCCTGAGCACAGATACGCAGTATTTT	CASSAGGALSTDTQYF
TRBV27	NA	NA	TRBJ2-6	TGTGCCAGCAGTTTATCGATTGACCTTATCTCATCTGGGGCCAACGTCCTGACTTTC	CASSLSIDLISSGANVLTF
TRBV5-6	NA	NA	TRBJ2-7	TGTGCCAGCAGCTTCGAGGGGCCATCCTACGAGCAGTACTTC	CASSFEGPSYEQYF
TRBV4-3	NA	NA	TRBJ2-7	TGCGCCAGCAGCCAAGATCGGGACAACTCCTACGAGCAGTACTTC	CASSQDRDNSYEQYF
TRBV5-6	NA	NA	TRBJ1-2	TGTGCCAGCAGCTTGCTACACTATGGCTACACCTTC	CASSLLHYGYTF
TRBV6-5	NA	TRBD1	TRBJ2-7	TGTGCCAGCAGTTTGGGACAGGGATCGGGCGAGCAGTACTTC	CASSLGQGSGEQYF
TRBV7-9	NA	NA	TRBJ1-2	TGTGCCAGCAGCGCAAGGGCGAGCAACTATGGCTACACCTTC	CASSARASNYGYTF
TRBV4-1	once	NA	TRBJ2-7	TGCGCCAGCAGCCACCGGGACCCTGGGGCCGAGCAGTACTTC	CASSHRDPGAEQYF
TRBV19	NA	TRBD2	TRBJ2-1	TGTGCCAGTTGGGAGCGGGAGGAAAGTGAGCAGTTCTTC	CASWEREESEQFF
TRBV11-2	NA	NA	TRBJ2-3	TGTGCCAGCAGCTACACAGGAGATACGCAGTATTTT	CASSYTGDTQYF
TRBV7-2	NA	NA	TRBJ2-5	TGTGCCAGCAGCACCGGACTAAAAGAGACCCAGTACTTC	CASSTGLKETQYF
TRBV7-6	NA	NA	TRBJ1-2	TGTGCCAGCAGCTTAGTGTCAGGAACCTACTATGGCTACACCTTC	CASSLVSGTYYGYTF
TRBV5-6	few	TRBD2	TRBJ2-5	TGTGCCAGCAGCCCCGAATGGGGACTAGCGGAGGAGACCCAGTACTTC	CASSPEWGLAEETQYF
TRBV5-1	NA	TRBD2	TRBJ2-1	TGCGCCAGCAGCCTCTTGGCGGGAGGGCTCTTCAATGAGCAGTTCTTC	CASSLLAGGLFNEQFF
TRBV9	medium-sized	NA	TRBJ1-1	TGTGCCAGCAGCGTAGACCATAACCCTTTGCCTCTGACTGAAGCTTTCTTT	CASSVDHNPLPLTEAFF
TRBV9	NA	NA	TRBJ2-6	TGTGCCAGCAGCGCGAGTTGGGCCAACGTCCTGACTTTC	CASSASWANVLTF
TRBV6-5	few	NA	TRBJ1-1	TGTGCCAGCTACGCGGTCTTTTTGGGAGCTTTCTTT	CASYAVFLGAFF
TRBV5-1	NA	NA	TRBJ2-2	TGCGCCAGCAGCCCCCTGTCCACCGGGGAGCTGTTTTTT	CASSPLSTGELFF
TRBV4-2	NA	TRBD2	TRBJ2-7	TGTGCCAGCAGCCAAGAGGGGACTAGCGGGAGGTTTAGCGAGCAGTACTTC	CASSQEGTSGRFSEQYF
TRBV7-2	NA	NA	TRBJ2-2	TGTGCCAGCAGCTTACAGGCGAAGACCGGGGAGCTGTTTTTT	CASSLQAKTGELFF
TRBV4-1	NA	NA	TRBJ2-2	TGCGCCAGCAGCCAAGGTCCCCCCAGGGGCGGGAACACCGGGGAGCTGTTTTTT	CASSQGPPRGGNTGELFF
TRBV19	NA	NA	TRBJ2-6	TGTGCCAGTAGGCAGCCCAGTGGGGCCAACGTCCTGACTTTC	CASRQPSGANVLTF
TRBV5-1	NA	TRBD1	TRBJ1-5	TGCGCCAGCAGTCCAACAGGGGGGTATGGTCAGCCCCAGCATTTT	CASSPTGGYGQPQHF
TRBV29-1	NA	NA	TRBJ2-7	TGCAGCGTTGAAGATCCCCGCTTCCCTATCGAGCAGTACTTC	CSVEDPRFPIEQYF
TRBV4-3	few	NA	TRBJ2-1	TGCGCCAGCAGCCAAGTTTGGGGACAACATGGGAGTACCTACAATGAGCAGTTCTTC	CASSQVWGQHGSTYNEQFF
TRBV7-9	NA	TRBD1	TRBJ2-7	TGTGCCAGCAGCCTTCTCCTAGGACAGGGGGCTTACGAGCAGTACTTC	CASSLLLGQGAYEQYF
TRBV14	NA	NA	TRBJ2-5	TGTGCCAGCAGCAGCGAATGGGGGCGGTCGGGCGATGAGACCCAGTACTTC	CASSSEWGRSGDETQYF
TRBV29-1	NA	TRBD1	TRBJ1-1	TGCAGCGCCGACAGGGGAGGGACTGAAGCTTTCTTT	CSADRGGTEAFF
TRBV11-2	NA	NA	TRBJ2-2	TGTGCCAGCAGCTTATTCGGGGAGCTGTTTTTT	CASSLFGELFF
TRBV27	NA	NA	TRBJ2-3	TGTGCCAGCAGGGACAGTCCAGATACGCAGTATTTT	CASRDSPDTQYF
TRBV20-1	NA	NA	TRBJ1-1	TGCAGTGCCACCGGGGCTATGGTAGCTTTCTTT	CSATGAMVAFF
TRBV7-2	NA	TRBD1	TRBJ2-3	TGTGCCAGCAGCCCAGGACAGGCCCCGTGGAATACGCAGTATTTT	CASSPGQAPWNTQYF
TRBV11-2	once	NA	TRBJ2-7	TGTGCCAGCAGCTTAAACTACGAGCAGTACTTC	CASSLNYEQYF
TRBV5-5	NA	TRBD2	TRBJ2-5	TGTGCCAGCAGCTGGGTGACTAGCGGGAAGGAGACCCAGTACTTC	CASSWVTSGKETQYF
TRBV12-5	NA	NA	TRBJ1-5	TGTGCTAGTGCGGTTATGGTCAACCGAAACAATCAGCCCCAGCATTTT	CASAVMVNRNNQPQHF
TRBV5-1	NA	TRBD1	TRBJ2-3	TGCGCCAGCAGCTTGACCCAGGGGGCAGATACGCAGTATTTT	CASSLTQGADTQYF
TRBV5-4	NA	TRBD2	TRBJ2-5	TGTGCCAGCAGCTTGCTTAGCGGGATGTCAGAGACCCAGTACTTC	CASSLLSGMSETQYF
TRBV10-3	NA	NA	TRBJ1-4	TGTGCCATCAGTGAGACAGGGGAAAAACTGTTTTTT	CAISETGEKLFF
TRBV6-1	NA	TRBD1	TRBJ1-5	TGTGCCAGCAGTGATAGAGGGGCCACCGGGACAGGGGCCGATCAGCCCCAGCATTTT	CASSDRGATGTGADQPQHF
TRBV7-9	NA	NA	TRBJ1-1	TGTGCCAGCAGCTTAGTTCTGGAGAACACTGAAGCTTTCTTT	CASSLVLENTEAFF
TRBV30	NA	TRBD2	TRBJ2-3	TGTGCCTGGAGCCAATCGACTAGCGGGCGTCAGTATTTT	CAWSQSTSGRQYF
TRBV6-1	once	NA	TRBJ2-2	TGTGCCAGCAGAGAAAGTGCACAGAACACCGGGGAGCTGTTTTTT	CASRESAQNTGELFF
TRBV19	NA	NA	TRBJ1-3	TGTGCCAGTATTTCCTGGACCCGCTCTGGAAACACCATATATTTT	CASISWTRSGNTIYF